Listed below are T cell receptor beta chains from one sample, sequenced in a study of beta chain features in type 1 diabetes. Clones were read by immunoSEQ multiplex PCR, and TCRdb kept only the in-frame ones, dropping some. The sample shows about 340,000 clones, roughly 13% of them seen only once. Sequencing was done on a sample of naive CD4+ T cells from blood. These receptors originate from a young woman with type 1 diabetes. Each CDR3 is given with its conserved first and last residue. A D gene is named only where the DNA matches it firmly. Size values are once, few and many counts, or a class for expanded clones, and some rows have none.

DNA: TGTGCCAGCAGCTTCCTCGGGATTGGTGATACGCAGTATTTT
CDR3: CASSFLGIGDTQYF
size: .
V: TRBV7-9
D: .
J: TRBJ2-3

DNA: TGTGCCAGCAGCTTAGGGGGACATACAGGCACAGATACGCAGTATTTT
CDR3: CASSLGGHTGTDTQYF
size: few
V: TRBV7-8
D: .
J: TRBJ2-3

DNA: TGTGCCAGTAGTCCGGGTCGGATAGACAGGAACTATGGCTACACCTTC
CDR3: CASSPGRIDRNYGYTF
size: few
V: TRBV19
D: .
J: TRBJ1-2

DNA: TGTGCCAGCAGTAGACAAGCGGGATCTAGCACAGATACGCAGTATTTT
CDR3: CASSRQAGSSTDTQYF
size: few
V: TRBV2
D: TRBD2
J: TRBJ2-3

DNA: TGTGCCTGGGGGCAAGGTGTGGCGGGAGGGCCAAATGAGCAGTTCTTC
CDR3: CAWGQGVAGGPNEQFF
size: few
V: TRBV30
D: TRBD2
J: TRBJ2-1

DNA: TGTGCCAGCAGCCCATCCAACTACAATGAGCAGTTCTTC
CDR3: CASSPSNYNEQFF
size: .
V: TRBV11-3
D: .
J: TRBJ2-1

DNA: TGCAGCGCTCCGACAGGGTTGAACACTGAAGCTTTCTTT
CDR3: CSAPTGLNTEAFF
size: .
V: TRBV29-1
D: TRBD1
J: TRBJ1-1

DNA: TGCGCCAGCATTGGACTAGCGGGAGAAGCCGGGGAGCTGTTTTTT
CDR3: CASIGLAGEAGELFF
size: .
V: TRBV5-1
D: TRBD2
J: TRBJ2-2

DNA: TGTGCCAGCAGCGTAGCTGGGCAGAACACTGAAGCTTTCTTT
CDR3: CASSVAGQNTEAFF
size: few
V: TRBV9
D: .
J: TRBJ1-1

DNA: TGCGCCAGCAGCCCGGGTGGGACAGGGTCCTACAATGAGCAGTTCTTC
CDR3: CASSPGGTGSYNEQFF
size: few
V: TRBV5-1
D: TRBD1
J: TRBJ2-1

DNA: TGTGCCAGCAGCTCCGGGACTAGCGGGGGCTACAATGAGCAGTTCTTC
CDR3: CASSSGTSGGYNEQFF
size: few
V: TRBV5-6
D: TRBD2
J: TRBJ2-1

DNA: TGCGCCAGCAGCGGTCGGGGACTGGACGACCAAGAGACCCAGTACTTC
CDR3: CASSGRGLDDQETQYF
size: few
V: TRBV5-1
D: .
J: TRBJ2-5

DNA: TGTGCCAGCACCTCACGGGGGACTGGCACTGAAGCTTTCTTT
CDR3: CASTSRGTGTEAFF
size: .
V: TRBV5-6
D: .
J: TRBJ1-1

DNA: TGCGCCAGCAGCCCTATAGGAAGCGGCAATCAGCCCCAGCATTTT
CDR3: CASSPIGSGNQPQHF
size: .
V: TRBV5-1
D: .
J: TRBJ1-5

DNA: TGTGCCAGCAGCTTAATTCCCCAGGGCACCGGGGAGCTGTTTTTT
CDR3: CASSLIPQGTGELFF
size: .
V: TRBV7-2
D: .
J: TRBJ2-2

DNA: TGTGCCAGCAGCTCCGGGGTTGATACGCAGTATTTT
CDR3: CASSSGVDTQYF
size: .
V: TRBV7-2
D: .
J: TRBJ2-3

DNA: TGTGCCAGCAGCTTAGGGCAGGGGGTTCAAGAGACCCAGTACTTC
CDR3: CASSLGQGVQETQYF
size: .
V: TRBV7-9
D: TRBD1
J: TRBJ2-5